The 27 T cell receptor beta chains listed next were all sequenced from one sample in a study of cytomegalovirus exposure and HLA in healthy donors. Primers: 60 Vbeta forward and 13 Jbeta reverse. The protocol was immunoSEQ multiplex PCR, while the TCRdb copy is restricted to in-frame clones and leaves out a portion. The data show 160,000 or so clones, 75% to 90% seen once. The specimen sequenced was PBMCs. These receptors originate from a man in his thirties or forties in good health and CMV-seronegative.

Here the CDR3 DNA reads TGTGCCTGGAGCGCCTTCCATCCGACACTAGAAAACGAGCAGTACTTC. This codes for CAWSAFHPTLENEQYF. This chain connects TRBV30 to TRBJ2-7, with D possibly being TRBD2 (5 bases). Germline-derived CDR1 and CDR2 are GTSNPN and SVGIG (reference sequence). CDR3 length: 16 residues. Between the trimmed V and J ends, which lost 3 bases and 5 bases, there was a span of 23 bases.

There are a few counts of this clone. The rearrangement uses TRBV4-1 and TRBJ1-1; 8 bases are a match to TRBD1. The V segment lost 5 bases and the J segment 5 bases; nucleotides outside the gene matches: 4. The CDR3 spans 13 residues. From germline, CDR1 is MGHRA and CDR2 YSYEKL. The CDR3 loop is CASSLGQGTEAFF. The CDR3 nucleotides read TGCGCCAGCAGCTTAGGACAGGGTACTGAAGCTTTCTTT.

The chain combines TRBV10-2 with TRBJ2-5; 11 bases match TRBD2. V lost 8 bases and J lost 5; bases outside the gene matches: 7. Germline lookup yields CDR1 WSHSY and CDR2 SAAADI. The CDR3 spans 14 residues. The CDR3 bases are TGCGCCAGCGAACTAGCGGGGGAACGGGAGACCCAGTACTTC. It encodes CASELAGERETQYF.

This clone was seen only once. V and J are TRBV5-4 and TRBJ1-6, with 8 bases aligning to TRBD1. From germline, CDR1 is SGHNT and CDR2 YYREEE (reference sequence). The J segment lost 8 bases and the V segment lost 1 base, leaving 5 bases of the junction unmatched. This CDR3 spans 15 amino acids. CDR3 region: CASSLRTGKYSPLHF. CDR3 nucleotide sequence: TGTGCCAGCAGCTTGAGGACAGGGAAGTATTCACCCCTCCACTTT.

This clone was seen just once. This chain links TRBV7-6 with TRBJ2-7, with TRBD1 matching over 10 bases. Trimming took 4 bases from V and 6 from J; bases not matched to a gene: 9. The CDR3 spans 15 residues. CDR1 and CDR2 from the germline V gene are SGHVS and FNYEAQ. The CDR3 spells CASSSRRDRGGEQYF. The CDR3 region has the DNA TGTGCCAGCAGCTCTCGTAGGGACAGGGGAGGCGAGCAGTACTTC.

The chain recombines TRBV2 with TRBJ1-5, with TRBD1 as a possible D gene (5 bases). CDR1 and CDR2 (germline): SNHLY, FYNNEI. The ends were cut back, 6 bases at V and 1 base at J, with 7 bases in the middle. CDR3 length: 13 residues. CDR3 bases: TGTGCCAGCAGGGAGGGGAGCAATCAGCCCCAGCATTTT. Translated, it gives CASREGSNQPQHF.

This clone was observed a handful of times. The rearrangement links TRBV6-4 to TRBJ2-3, with D possibly TRBD2 on 9 matching bases. Trimming shortened V by 8 bases and J by 1 base, and 16 bases separated the two germline ends. CDR1 and CDR2 from the germline V gene are MRHNA and SNTAGT. This CDR3 is built from 15 residues. The CDR3 DNA is TGTGCCAGCGGGACAGGCGGGGGGGGCACAGATACGCAGTATTTT. It encodes CASGTGGGGTDTQYF.

This clone was seen just once. The J gene is TRBJ1-6, the V gene TRBV19; unclear D gene. The V gene's germline CDR1 is LNHDA and CDR2 SQIVND (reference sequence). The CDR3 extends over 17 amino acids. V was shortened by 3 bases and J by 1 base, with 13 bases between the two germline ends. The CDR3 DNA sequence: TGTGCCAGTAGTATGATCGTTGGGGAGTCCTATAATTCACCCCTCCACTTT. It translates to CASSMIVGESYNSPLHF.

In DNA form, the CDR3 reads TGTGCCAGCAGCTTAATCGTGGGGGCGCAAGGCTACACCTTC. It encodes CASSLIVGAQGYTF. The chain uses TRBV5-4 and TRBJ1-2; the D gene is possibly TRBD1 (6 bases). The V and J ends lost 2 bases and 8 bases respectively, with 16 bases between them. The CDR3 contains 14 residues. Germline CDR1 SGHNT, CDR2 YYREEE (reference sequence).

This clone appeared a few times. The same CDR3 can be traced to other DNA sequences in this sample. This chain connects TRBV5-1 to TRBJ1-1, with D tentatively TRBD1 (5 bases). Germline V lookup: CDR1 SGHRS, CDR2 YFSETQ. V lost 0 bases, J lost 6 bases, and 6 bases lay in between. The CDR3 has 12 amino acids. DNA of the CDR3: TGCGCCAGCAGCTTGGAAGGGGCTGAAGCTTTCTTT. It specifies CASSLEGAEAFF.

Only a few counts were recorded for this clone. The chain employs TRBV19 and TRBJ2-7, with TRBD1 identical over 7 bases. V gave up 2 bases and J gave up 6 bases; unmatched junction bases: 10. CDR3 length: 15 residues. Germline V CDR1 and CDR2: LNHDA, SQIVND (reference sequence). The CDR3 is CASSIRTGPLFEQYF. CDR3 DNA sequence: TGTGCCAGTAGTATACGGACAGGTCCCCTCTTCGAGCAGTACTTC.

This clone showed up just once. The chain carries TRBV14 and TRBJ2-1, with D tentatively TRBD1 (5 bases). V was pared by 4 bases and J by 3 bases, with 13 bases between. The CDR3 covers 15 residues. Germline V CDR1 and CDR2: SGHDN, FVKESK. The CDR3 nucleotides read TGTGCCAGCAGCCCCCTGCAGGGTTTCTACAATGAGCAGTTCTTC. Amino acids: CASSPLQGFYNEQFF.

V and J are TRBV28 and TRBJ2-7, with 7 positions matching TRBD2. CDR1 is MDHEN and CDR2 is SYDVKM in the germline V gene. The J segment lost 5 bases and the V segment lost 2 bases, leaving 3 bases of the junction unmatched. The CDR3 runs 13 residues. The CDR3 loop reads CASSLGGSDEQYF. CDR3 nucleotide sequence: TGTGCCAGCAGTTTAGGCGGGAGCGACGAGCAGTACTTC.

The chain carries TRBV7-3 and TRBJ2-1, with 7 positions matching TRBD1. V was clipped by 5 bases and J by 14 bases; unmatched bases: 9. CDR3 size: 12 residues. Germline CDR1 SGHTA, CDR2 FQGTGA. CDR3 coding DNA: TGTGCCAGCAGCGACCAACAGGGGTCGGAGTTCTTC. Residues: CASSDQQGSEFF.

This clone appeared once. The chain couples TRBV18 to TRBJ1-5; D unresolved. This CDR3 comprises 15 residues. Germline CDR1 KGHSH, CDR2 LQKENI. The V end lost 6 bases, the J end lost 5 bases, and 17 bases lay between the germline ends. The CDR3 here is CASSLRGLEDQPQHF. Written as DNA, the CDR3 is TGTGCCAGCTCCTTGAGAGGGTTAGAGGATCAGCCCCAGCATTTT.

The chain links TRBV19 to TRBJ2-5; 8 positions agree with TRBD1. The CDR3 has 15 amino acids. The trim removed 5 bases at V and 4 bases at J, leaving 9 bases unmatched. Germline assignment: CDR1 LNHDA and CDR2 SQIVND (reference sequence). The CDR3 coding sequence is TGTGCCAGTAGTGCCTGGACAGGGCCAAGAGAGACCCAGTACTTC. This gives the protein CASSAWTGPRETQYF.

The V call is TRBV28, the J call TRBJ2-7; 7 nucleotides line up with TRBD1. Germline trimming cut 6 bases from V and 2 bases from J; bases unmatched to any gene: 4. Germline values: CDR1 MDHEN, CDR2 SYDVKM. This CDR3 has 13 residues. CDR3 bases: TGTGCCAGCAGGCTGACAGGGACCTACGAGCAGTACTTC. Residues: CASRLTGTYEQYF.

In this sample, this clone turned up a few times. The chain couples TRBV7-9 to TRBJ1-1, with 12 nucleotides matching TRBD1. Per germline, CDR1 SEHNR and CDR2 FQNEAQ (reference sequence). CDR3 length equals 17 residues. V shed 5 bases, J shed 1 base, and the junction held 8 bases outside the gene matches. CDR3 amino acids: CASSRLGQGARNTEAFF. The CDR3 DNA follows: TGTGCCAGCAGCCGTTTGGGACAGGGGGCGCGGAACACTGAAGCTTTCTTT.

The chain recombines TRBV6-5 with TRBJ1-2; tentatively, D is TRBD1 (6 bases). In germline, CDR1 is MNHEY, CDR2 SVGAGI. Trimming took off 8 bases at V and 6 bases at J, with 16 bases between the two ends. The CDR3 length is 13 residues. The chain's CDR3 is CASYDGGRNGYTF. CDR3 DNA: TGTGCCAGCTACGACGGGGGGCGGAATGGCTACACCTTC.

The chain recombines TRBV5-1 with TRBJ1-2, with 9 bases lining up with TRBD1. Germline values: CDR1 SGHRS, CDR2 YFSETQ. This CDR3 spans 17 amino acids. The V segment lost 4 bases and the J segment 1 base; nucleotides outside the gene matches: 11. CDR3 protein: CASSPTPGQGINYGYTF. CDR3 bases: TGCGCCAGCAGCCCAACCCCGGGACAGGGAATTAACTATGGCTACACCTTC. The full variable domain, with the rest looked up from reference TRBV5-1 and TRBJ1-2, is KAGVTQTPRYLIKTRGQQVTLSCSPISGHRSVSWYQQTPGQGLQFLFEYFSETQRNKGNFPGRFSGRQFSNSRSEMNVSTLELGDSALYLCASSPTPGQGINYGYTFGSGTRLTVV.

The chain combines TRBV10-3 with TRBJ2-1, with D perhaps matching TRBD2 (6 bases). The CDR3 sequence is 14 residues long. Germline assignment: CDR1 ENHRY and CDR2 SYGVKD. V lost 4 bases to trimming and J lost 7 bases, with 14 bases between them. CDR3 sequence (DNA): TGTGCCATCAGTGGCGCGGGGTCCCGTAATGAGCAGTTCTTC. This encodes CAISGAGSRNEQFF.

The chain carries TRBV19 and TRBJ1-2, with D perhaps matching TRBD1 (5 bases). Germline loops: CDR1 LNHDA, CDR2 SQIVND (reference sequence). Trimming cost V 3 bases and J 5 bases, with 13 bases left between them. The CDR3 extends over 14 amino acids. The CDR3 reads CASSIGRQPYGYTF. The CDR3 bases are TGTGCCAGTAGTATCGGGAGACAGCCATATGGCTACACCTTC.

The chain has TRBV5-1 and TRBJ1-1, with D perhaps TRBD1 (6 bases). The V and J ends lost 4 bases and 2 bases respectively, with 15 bases between them. CDR3 length: 15 amino acids. Germline CDR1 and CDR2: SGHRS and YFSETQ. CDR3 sequence: CASSLAGTLNTEAFF. The CDR3 bases are TGCGCCAGCAGCCTGGCCGGGACACTAAACACTGAAGCTTTCTTT.

This sequence joins TRBV10-3 and TRBJ2-1, with D uncertain. The CDR3 length is 15 residues. Germline V gene data show CDR1 as ENHRY and CDR2 as SYGVKD. V was trimmed by 3 bases and J by 0 bases, leaving 9 bases between them. CDR3 loop: CAISDDLSSYNEQFF. The CDR3, as DNA: TGTGCCATCAGTGACGACTTGAGCTCCTACAATGAGCAGTTCTTC.

V is TRBV6-5 and J is TRBJ2-7, with a tentative D call TRBD2 (7 bases). Trimming left V 2 bases short and J 8 bases short, with 22 bases between. CDR1 and CDR2 from the germline V gene are MNHEY and SVGAGI. The CDR3 is made up of 16 amino acids. The CDR3 sequence is CASSYLPGGRAGQQYF. Here the CDR3 DNA reads TGTGCCAGCAGTTACCTCCCCGGGGGGCGAGCGGGGCAGCAGTACTTC.

This clone was observed a handful of times. The rearrangement links TRBV7-9 to TRBJ2-2, with TRBD1 matching over 7 bases. There are 17 residues in the CDR3. Germline lookup yields CDR1 SEHNR and CDR2 FQNEAQ (reference sequence). The junction had 6 bases not matched to a gene; V was cut back by 2 bases and J by 0 bases. DNA for the CDR3: TGTGCCAGCAGCTTAACGGCAGGACAGGCGAACACCGGGGAGCTGTTTTTT. The encoded protein is CASSLTAGQANTGELFF.

The V and J genes are TRBV7-6 and TRBJ2-7; D possibly corresponds to TRBD1 (5 bases). The CDR3 totals 14 residues. In germline, CDR1 is SGHVS, CDR2 FNYEAQ. Between the trimmed V and J ends, which lost 1 base and 3 bases, there was a span of 10 bases. The CDR3 loop reads CASSLEGVGYEQYF. The CDR3 DNA reads as TGTGCCAGCAGCTTAGAAGGGGTAGGCTACGAGCAGTACTTC.